Listed below are T cell receptor beta chains from one sample, sequenced in a study of cytomegalovirus exposure and HLA in healthy donors. TCRdb's copy holds only in-frame clones and misses some; the assay was immunoSEQ multiplex PCR. Counted here are about 95,000 clones, about 75% occurring once; the ten biggest clones make up around 5%. Sequencing input: PBMCs. All receptors derive from a woman aged 40-49 years in good health and CMV-seronegative. CDR3s include the opening cysteine and the closing phenylalanine or tryptophan. The D gene is left open where the match is weak. Part of the rows lack a size; the others show once, few, many or a class for expanded clones.

clone_size: NA; v_call: TRBV25-1; d_call: NA; j_call: TRBJ1-1; cdr3_nt: TGTGCCAGCAGTGGGGTTTGGAGGACTGAAGCTTTCTTT; cdr3_aa: CASSGVWRTEAFF
clone_size: few; v_call: TRBV10-3; d_call: NA; j_call: TRBJ2-1; cdr3_nt: TGTGCCATCAGAATAAAAAATGAGCAGTTCTTC; cdr3_aa: CAIRIKNEQFF
clone_size: NA; v_call: TRBV2; d_call: NA; j_call: TRBJ1-5; cdr3_nt: TGTGCCAGCAGTGAAAGGGGATTACGACAGCCCCAGCATTTT; cdr3_aa: CASSERGLRQPQHF
clone_size: NA; v_call: TRBV7-9; d_call: TRBD2; j_call: TRBJ2-5; cdr3_nt: TGTGCCAGCAGCTTATCTGGTAGCGGGGCGTACTTC; cdr3_aa: CASSLSGSGAYF
clone_size: NA; v_call: TRBV4-2; d_call: TRBD2; j_call: TRBJ2-3; cdr3_nt: TGTGCCAGCAGCCAAGATGTAAGCGGGGGGTCCACAGATACGCAGTATTTT; cdr3_aa: CASSQDVSGGSTDTQYF
clone_size: NA; v_call: TRBV4-3; d_call: TRBD1; j_call: TRBJ1-2; cdr3_nt: TGCGCCAGCAGCCAAGAACGAGAGACAGGGGTTCACTATGGCTACACCTTC; cdr3_aa: CASSQERETGVHYGYTF
clone_size: NA; v_call: TRBV7-7; d_call: TRBD2; j_call: TRBJ2-5; cdr3_nt: TGTGCCAGCAGCCAGACTAGCGGCAAAGAGACCCAGTACTTC; cdr3_aa: CASSQTSGKETQYF
clone_size: NA; v_call: TRBV5-1; d_call: NA; j_call: TRBJ1-2; cdr3_nt: TGCGCCAGCAGCTTGGGGCAGATAAATGGCTACACCTTC; cdr3_aa: CASSLGQINGYTF
clone_size: NA; v_call: TRBV27; d_call: TRBD1; j_call: TRBJ1-2; cdr3_nt: TGTGCCAGCAGTCGTACAGGGGGTGTGAACTATGGCTACACCTTC; cdr3_aa: CASSRTGGVNYGYTF
clone_size: NA; v_call: TRBV27; d_call: NA; j_call: TRBJ2-2; cdr3_nt: TGTGCCAGCAGAACCGGGGGTAGGACCGGGGAGCTGTTTTTT; cdr3_aa: CASRTGGRTGELFF
clone_size: NA; v_call: TRBV7-3; d_call: NA; j_call: TRBJ1-1; cdr3_nt: TGTGCCAGCAGTACGAGGAGGAACACTGAAGCTTTCTTT; cdr3_aa: CASSTRRNTEAFF
clone_size: NA; v_call: TRBV4-1; d_call: NA; j_call: TRBJ1-1; cdr3_nt: TGCGCCAGCAGCCAAGATCCAGCGGAGTACACTGAAGCTTTCTTT; cdr3_aa: CASSQDPAEYTEAFF
clone_size: NA; v_call: TRBV7-2; d_call: NA; j_call: TRBJ2-5; cdr3_nt: TGTGCCAGCAGCTTATTCGCGTTACTAATCCAAGAGACCCAGTACTTC; cdr3_aa: CASSLFALLIQETQYF
clone_size: NA; v_call: TRBV7-2; d_call: TRBD1; j_call: TRBJ1-5; cdr3_nt: TGTGCCAGCAGCTTAGTCAGGGGGCAAAATCAGCCCCAGCATTTT; cdr3_aa: CASSLVRGQNQPQHF
clone_size: NA; v_call: TRBV5-1; d_call: NA; j_call: TRBJ2-7; cdr3_nt: TGCGCCAGCAGCTTAATCCCAGGGTCTTACGAGCAGTACTTC; cdr3_aa: CASSLIPGSYEQYF
clone_size: NA; v_call: TRBV19; d_call: NA; j_call: TRBJ1-1; cdr3_nt: TGTGCCAGTAGTTTGGGATGGGGCCGCACTGAAGCTTTCTTT; cdr3_aa: CASSLGWGRTEAFF
clone_size: once; v_call: TRBV6-5; d_call: NA; j_call: TRBJ2-2; cdr3_nt: TGTGCCAGCACCAGGAGCGCGGGAACCGGGGAGCTGTTTTTT; cdr3_aa: CASTRSAGTGELFF
clone_size: NA; v_call: TRBV5-8; d_call: TRBD2; j_call: TRBJ2-4; cdr3_nt: TGTGCCAGCAGCGTTTTAGCGGGGGGGCCGGGGCGAAACATTCAGTACTTC; cdr3_aa: CASSVLAGGPGRNIQYF
clone_size: NA; v_call: TRBV21-1; d_call: NA; j_call: TRBJ1-2; cdr3_nt: TGTGCCAGCAGCAAAGAGGGGGAATGCAGGGGAGTCTATGGCTACACCTTC; cdr3_aa: CASSKEGECRGVYGYTF
clone_size: NA; v_call: TRBV30; d_call: TRBD1; j_call: TRBJ1-2; cdr3_nt: TGTGCCTGGAGTCCCGGGACAGGGGCTGAGGGCTACACCTTC; cdr3_aa: CAWSPGTGAEGYTF
clone_size: NA; v_call: TRBV6-1; d_call: NA; j_call: TRBJ1-4; cdr3_nt: TGTGCCAGCAGTGAAGCGGGGGCCGGGCTAGGTGAAAAACTGTTTTTT; cdr3_aa: CASSEAGAGLGEKLFF
clone_size: NA; v_call: TRBV7-6; d_call: TRBD1; j_call: TRBJ1-4; cdr3_nt: TGTGCCAGCAGCCCACGACAGGGTGTATCGACTAATGAAAAACTGTTTTTT; cdr3_aa: CASSPRQGVSTNEKLFF
clone_size: few; v_call: TRBV18; d_call: TRBD2; j_call: TRBJ2-6; cdr3_nt: TGTGCCAGCTCACCAGGGGGGGCTGGGGCCAACGTCCTGACTTTC; cdr3_aa: CASSPGGAGANVLTF
clone_size: NA; v_call: TRBV27; d_call: NA; j_call: TRBJ2-5; cdr3_nt: TGTGCCAGCAGGTCCACAGGGGAGACCCAGTACTTC; cdr3_aa: CASRSTGETQYF
clone_size: few; v_call: TRBV6-1; d_call: NA; j_call: TRBJ2-3; cdr3_nt: TGTGCCAGCAGTGATCACCCTTTAGGCACAGATACGCAGTATTTT; cdr3_aa: CASSDHPLGTDTQYF
clone_size: NA; v_call: TRBV5-1; d_call: NA; j_call: TRBJ1-1; cdr3_nt: TGCGCCAGCAGCCGAGACAGGAACACTGAAGCTTTCTTT; cdr3_aa: CASSRDRNTEAFF
clone_size: NA; v_call: TRBV4-3; d_call: NA; j_call: TRBJ1-1; cdr3_nt: TGCGCCAGCAGCAAAAGACAGACGAACACTGAAGCTTTCTTT; cdr3_aa: CASSKRQTNTEAFF
clone_size: few; v_call: TRBV5-5; d_call: TRBD1; j_call: TRBJ1-2; cdr3_nt: TGTGCCAGCAGCTTCGGAGAGGGGGCGCGTGGCTACACCTTC; cdr3_aa: CASSFGEGARGYTF
clone_size: NA; v_call: TRBV7-2; d_call: NA; j_call: TRBJ1-1; cdr3_nt: TGTGCCAGCAGCTTATCAGGGATGAACACTGAAGCTTTCTTT; cdr3_aa: CASSLSGMNTEAFF